This TCR beta chain was retrieved from a study of Graves' ophthalmopathy and Graves' hyperthyroidism. The CDR3 spans 13 residues. CDR1 is MNHEY, CDR2 SMNVEV, per germline (reference sequence). People with hyperthyroidism were aged 18 to 65 and newly diagnosed, under 2 months' duration. Patients were excluded if they had other autoimmune diseases or uncontrolled infections, and likewise if pregnancy or lactation applied. From fresh peripheral blood, around 9.3 ml in volume, the PBMCs were obtained. This clonotype was picked up many times. The junction departs from the called germline gene at one end, perhaps through a read error. Beta-chain TCR CDR3 regions were amplified from RNA transcripts. In the first round, RT-PCR was carried out with HTBI primers, and a multiplex PCR formed the second round. Using its own MiXCR run on the multiplex PCR reads, TCRdb lists one record per CDR3 protein. The repertoire holds hundreds of thousands of distinct CDR3 sequences, with under 25% as singletons.

Sequencing was performed on peripheral blood. The gene calls are TRBV27 and TRBJ1-5; D is uncertain. This TCR was recovered from a woman between 18 and 29 years old with stable Graves' hyperthyroidism. The CDR3 coding sequence is TGCGCCAGCAGCTTGTTGGGAAATCAGCCCCAGCATTTT. Amino acids: CASSLLGNQPQHF.